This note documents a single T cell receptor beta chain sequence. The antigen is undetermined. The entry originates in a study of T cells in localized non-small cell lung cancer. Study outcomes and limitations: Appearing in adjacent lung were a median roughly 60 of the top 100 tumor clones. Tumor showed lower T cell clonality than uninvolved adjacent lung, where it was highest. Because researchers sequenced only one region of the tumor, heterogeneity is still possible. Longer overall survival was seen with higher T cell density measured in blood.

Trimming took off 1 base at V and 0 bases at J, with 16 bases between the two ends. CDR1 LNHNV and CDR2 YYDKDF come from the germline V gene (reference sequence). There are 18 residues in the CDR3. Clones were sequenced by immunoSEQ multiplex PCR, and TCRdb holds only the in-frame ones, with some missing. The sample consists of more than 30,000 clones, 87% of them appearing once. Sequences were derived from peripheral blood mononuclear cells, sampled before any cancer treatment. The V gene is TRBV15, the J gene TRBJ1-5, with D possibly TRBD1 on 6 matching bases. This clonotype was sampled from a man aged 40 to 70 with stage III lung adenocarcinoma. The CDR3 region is CATSRVRGGGFSNQPQHF. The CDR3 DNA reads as TGTGCCACCAGCAGAGTCAGGGGCGGGGGGTTTAGCAATCAGCCCCAGCATTTT.